This TCR beta chain stems from a study of blood T cells in healthy people across ages. Whole-study findings and limits: A roughly linear age-dependent decrease characterized TCR beta diversity per million T cells.

Using a J-beta primer mix together with a sample-barcoded 5' primer, a second PCR was run for about 7 to 12 cycles. TCRdb redid the calling of the 5' RACE reads with MiXCR, one entry per CDR3 protein. The sample contains about 640,000 distinct CDR3 sequences, approximately 30% of which appear only once. The sample holds many counts of this clonotype. No antigen is known for it. The V gene end was trimmed by 1 base and the J gene end by 5 bases; junction bases not matched to a gene: 6. CDR1 and CDR2 from the germline V gene are SQVTM and ANQGSEA. There are 14 residues in the CDR3. Donors were healthy Caucasian individuals from Russia aged roughly 6 to 90.

The chain is built from TRBV29-1 and TRBJ1-2, with TRBD1 matching over 8 bases. This TCR was sampled from a woman of 80 years or more in good health. Source material: blood. In nucleotides, the CDR3 is TGCAGCGTTGAAGTTTACAGGGGGGGATATGGCTACACCTTC. It codes for CSVEVYRGGYGYTF.